The clone carrying this T cell receptor beta chain has only a few counts. Its antigen is still unknown. Uncontrolled infection, other autoimmune disease, pregnancy and lactation each barred patients from inclusion. There are 15 residues in the CDR3. Trimming removed 0 bases from V and 4 bases from J, with 13 bases in between. CDR1 SGHNT and CDR2 YYREEE come from the germline V gene (reference sequence). This entry is derived from a study of T cells in Graves' hyperthyroidism and ophthalmopathy. Study-wide results and caveats: Blood also showed most of the thyroid clonotypes that were expanded above 0.001.

Template material for amplifying TCR beta CDR3 regions consisted of RNA transcripts. Carried out on the TCR CDR3, a first-round RT-PCR used the HTBI primer set. TCRdb called the multiplex PCR reads again in MiXCR, with one record for every CDR3 protein. There are around 500,000 distinct CDR3 sequences in the sample; 22% occur only once, and 45% to 50% lies in the top ten. Sequencing was done on a sample of blood. The chain joins TRBV5-4 to TRBJ1-1, with D possibly matching TRBD1 (6 bases). The clonotype originates from an older woman with Graves' ophthalmopathy. The CDR3 region is CASSLAGAEGTEAFF. The CDR3 nucleotides read TGTGCCAGCAGCTTGGCAGGGGCTGAGGGCACTGAAGCTTTCTTT.